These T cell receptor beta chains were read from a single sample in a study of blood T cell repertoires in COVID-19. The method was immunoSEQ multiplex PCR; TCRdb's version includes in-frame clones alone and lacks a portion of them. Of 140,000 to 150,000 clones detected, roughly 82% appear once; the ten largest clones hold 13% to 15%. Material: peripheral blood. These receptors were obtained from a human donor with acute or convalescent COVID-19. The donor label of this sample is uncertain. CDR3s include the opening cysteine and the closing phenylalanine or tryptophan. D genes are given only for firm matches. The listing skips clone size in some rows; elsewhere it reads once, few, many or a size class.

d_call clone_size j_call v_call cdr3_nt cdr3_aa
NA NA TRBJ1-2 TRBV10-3 TGTGCCATCAAAAACTCGACAGGTCTAGTAGGTAACTATGGCTACACCTTC CAIKNSTGLVGNYGYTF
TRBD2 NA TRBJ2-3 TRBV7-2 TGTGCCAGCAGCTTAGTGAGGACTAGCGGGGGGACAGATACGCAGTATTTT CASSLVRTSGGTDTQYF
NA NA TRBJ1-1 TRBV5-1 TGCGCCAGCAGCACACCAACAGGGACCCAAAGCACTGAAGCTTTCTTT CASSTPTGTQSTEAFF
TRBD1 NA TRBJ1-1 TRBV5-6 TGTGCCAGCAGCCCGACAGGGGGTTGGAACACTGAAGCTTTCTTT CASSPTGGWNTEAFF
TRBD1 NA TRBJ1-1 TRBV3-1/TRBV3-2 TGTGCCAGCAGCGAGAGGACAGGGCAGACTGAAGCTTTCTTT CASSERTGQTEAFF
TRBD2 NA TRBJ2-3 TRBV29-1 TGCAGCGTCAGTGTAACTAGCGGGGGCACAGATACGCAGTATTTT CSVSVTSGGTDTQYF
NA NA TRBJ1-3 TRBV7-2 TGTGCCAGCAGCTTGGGAGGCAGGACTGGAAACACCATATATTTT CASSLGGRTGNTIYF
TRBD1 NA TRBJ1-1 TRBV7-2 TGTGCCAGCAACCAGGGGGTTGTGGGCACTGAAGCTTTCTTT CASNQGVVGTEAFF
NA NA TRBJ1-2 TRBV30 TGTGCCTGGAGCCCCGCGAACTATGGCTACACCTTC CAWSPANYGYTF
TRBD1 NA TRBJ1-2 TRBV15 TGTGCCACCAGCGGACAGGGAAATGACTATGGCTACACCTTC CATSGQGNDYGYTF
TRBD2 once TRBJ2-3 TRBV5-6 TGTGCCAGCAGCTCCTTCTTAGCGGGGGGGTACTCTAGCACAGATACGCAGTATTTT CASSSFLAGGYSSTDTQYF
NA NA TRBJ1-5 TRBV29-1 TGCAGCGTTGGGGGAGGGTGGGGAAGCAATCAGCCCCAGCATTTT CSVGGGWGSNQPQHF
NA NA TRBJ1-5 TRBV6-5 TGTGCCAGCAGTCCAGGACAGAACAATCAGCCCCAGCATTTT CASSPGQNNQPQHF
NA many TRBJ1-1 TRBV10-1 TGCGCCAGCCGTGTGAACCCTTCGGAGACTGAAGCTTTCTTT CASRVNPSETEAFF
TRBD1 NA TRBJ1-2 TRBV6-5 TGTGCCAGCAGTTACAGGGGACAGGGGAACTATGGCTACACCTTC CASSYRGQGNYGYTF
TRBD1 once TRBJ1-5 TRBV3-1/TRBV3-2 TGTGCCAGCAGTTCTACAGGGGGCTCCGTGAATCAGCCCCAGCATTTT CASSSTGGSVNQPQHF